A single sample is the source of the 19 T cell receptor beta chains below, sequenced in a study of T cells after yellow fever vaccination. Via MiXCR, TCRdb re-called the 5' RACE reads, giving one row per CDR3 protein. The table has 250,000 to 400,000 distinct CDR3 sequences, over 4% seen once. Sample: PBMCs, taken 5 days after the yellow fever booster vaccination. These receptors originate from a man between 18 and 35 years old who received the YFV17D yellow fever vaccine.

This chain connects TRBV5-5 to TRBJ1-1, with D possibly being TRBD1 (6 bases). The ends were cut back, 3 bases at V and 4 bases at J, with 13 bases in the middle. The CDR3 has 14 residues. Germline assignment: CDR1 SGHKS and CDR2 YYEKEE (reference sequence). This CDR3 is CASSYGPGATEAFF. As DNA, the CDR3 is TGTGCCAGCAGCTACGGACCAGGGGCCACTGAAGCTTTCTTT.

The chain combines TRBV4-1 with TRBJ1-2; 9 bases are a match to TRBD1. V lost 5 bases to trimming and J lost 2 bases; unmatched junction nucleotides: 6. Germline lookup yields CDR1 MGHRA and CDR2 YSYEKL. There are 15 residues in the CDR3. The CDR3 spells CASSKRDRENYGYTF. The DNA for the CDR3 is TGCGCCAGCAGCAAAAGGGACAGGGAGAACTATGGCTACACCTTC.

The gene calls are TRBV10-3 and TRBJ1-3; D is unresolved. The CDR3 spans 14 residues. Germline CDR1 ENHRY, CDR2 SYGVKD. V lost 10 bases to trimming and J lost 4 bases, with 17 bases between them. The DNA of the CDR3 is TGTGCCACTAAGGACTCAAACCCCGGAAACACCATATATTTT. This translates into CATKDSNPGNTIYF.

CDR3 loop: CATRGVVGYGYTF. CDR3 DNA sequence: TGTGCCACCAGGGGGGTGGTTGGCTATGGCTACACCTTC. This sequence joins TRBV5-6 and TRBJ1-2, with 7 bases matching TRBD1. Germline V gene lookup returns CDR1 SGHDT and CDR2 YYEEEE. V shed 9 bases, J shed 4 bases, and the junction held 9 bases outside the gene matches. This CDR3 contains 13 residues. Filled out from reference TRBV5-6 and TRBJ1-2, the complete variable domain reads DAGVTQSPTHLIKTRGQQVTLRCSPKSGHDTVSWYQQALGQGPQFIFQYYEEEERQRGNFPDRFSGHQFPNYSSELNVNALLLGDSALYLCATRGVVGYGYTFGSGTRLTVV.

The chain combines TRBV7-9 with TRBJ1-1, with 10 bases matching TRBD1. Trimming took 5 bases from V and 3 from J; bases not matched to a gene: 9. CDR1 SEHNR and CDR2 FQNEAQ come from the germline V gene (reference sequence). CDR3 length equals 16 residues. The CDR3 here is CASSNDRDRGHTEAFF. The CDR3, as DNA: TGTGCCAGCAGCAACGACCGGGACAGGGGCCACACTGAAGCTTTCTTT.

CDR3 amino acids: CASSLISGTGTHEQYV. In DNA, the CDR3 is TGTGCCAGCAGTTTGATTTCCGGGACAGGGACCCACGAGCAGTACGTC. The genes are TRBV7-9 and TRBJ2-7, with 9 bases aligning to TRBD1. The CDR3 consists of 16 residues. The ends lost 6 bases at V and 5 bases at J; junction bases unmatched: 14. Germline loops: CDR1 SEHNR, CDR2 FQNEAQ (reference sequence).

The rearrangement uses TRBV9 and TRBJ2-1; possible D gene TRBD2, 6 bases. There are 15 residues in the CDR3. Trimming cost V 4 bases and J 2 bases, with 13 bases left between them. CDR1 is SGDLS, CDR2 YYNGEE, per germline. CDR3 in amino acids: CASSPSPGAYNEQFF. CDR3 in DNA: TGTGCCAGCAGCCCTTCCCCGGGGGCCTACAATGAGCAGTTCTTC.

The chain combines TRBV7-8 with TRBJ2-1; TRBD1 might be the D (6 bases). The CDR3 runs 16 residues. Germline assignment: CDR1 SGHVS and CDR2 FQNEAQ. The V end lost 5 bases, the J end lost 4 bases, and 18 bases lay between the germline ends. CDR3 region: CASSKNRVVIYNEQFF. The CDR3 nucleotides read TGTGCCAGCAGCAAAAACAGGGTTGTGATTTACAATGAGCAGTTCTTC. Combining the CDR3 with reference TRBV7-8 and TRBJ2-1 gives the whole variable domain GAGVSQSPRYKVAKRGQDVALRCDPISGHVSLFWYQQALGQGPEFLTYFQNEAQLDKSGLPSDRFFAERPEGSVSTLKIQRTQQEDSAVYLCASSKNRVVIYNEQFFGPGTRLTVL.

The CDR3, as DNA: TGTGCCAGCAGCTTAGTTGCCCTAGCGGGTGACGAGCAGTACTTC. Translated: CASSLVALAGDEQYF. The chain is built from TRBV7-9 and TRBJ2-7; 8 nucleotides line up with TRBD2. Germline CDR1 reads SEHNR; CDR2 reads FQNEAQ (reference sequence). V trimming: 1 base; J trimming: 5 bases; junction bases outside the gene matches: 7. The CDR3 has 15 amino acids.

A few counts support this clonotype. This chain links TRBV6-6 with TRBJ2-3, with D unresolved. CDR3 length: 10 amino acids. Germline CDR1 MNHNY, CDR2 SVGAGI (reference sequence). V dropped 6 bases and J dropped 6 bases, with 4 bases sitting between them. In nucleotides, the CDR3 is TGTGCCAGCAGGTCCGATACGCAGTATTTT. It is translated as CASRSDTQYF.

The DNA of the CDR3 is TGCGCCAGCAGCACAGACAGCCTGAACACTGAAGCTTTCTTT. This sequence encodes CASSTDSLNTEAFF. The chain uses TRBV5-1 and TRBJ1-1; D is possibly TRBD1 (5 bases). Germline CDR1 and CDR2: SGHRS and YFSETQ. This CDR3 is built from 14 residues. V was cut by 4 bases and J by 0 bases, with 10 bases left in between.

V and J are TRBV7-8 and TRBJ1-5; 8 bases map to TRBD1. Germline-derived CDR1 and CDR2 are SGHVS and FQNEAQ. Trimming removed 5 bases from V and 8 bases from J; junction bases left unmatched: 8. CDR3 length: 14 residues. The DNA of the CDR3 is TGTGCCAGCAGCCTGAGGACAGGGCTTGAGCCCCAGCATTTT. It specifies CASSLRTGLEPQHF.

As DNA, the CDR3 is TGTGCCAGCAGGGCCCCCGGCGAGCAGTACGTC. It yields the protein CASRAPGEQYV. The chain uses TRBV28 and TRBJ2-7; D is unresolved. The germline CDR1 and CDR2 sequences are MDHEN and SYDVKM. Trimming left V 6 bases short and J 6 bases short, with 9 bases between. This CDR3 is built from 11 residues.

This clonotype has only a few counts. The rearrangement links TRBV12-3 or TRBV12-4 to TRBJ2-1; the match to TRBD2 covers 10 bases. This CDR3 region has 15 residues. The junction had 5 bases not matched to a gene; V was cut back by 4 bases and J by 5 bases. As DNA, the CDR3 is TGTGCCAGCAGTTCCGGACTAGCGGATAACAATGAGCAGTTCTTC. It encodes CASSSGLADNNEQFF.

The genes are TRBV7-9 and TRBJ1-1, with a tentative D call TRBD1 (6 bases). The CDR3 contains 13 residues. V was clipped by 6 bases and J by 1 base, with 9 bases between them. Looked up from germline, CDR1 is SEHNR and CDR2 is FQNEAQ (reference sequence). CDR3 residues: CASRGGGNTEAFF. As DNA, the CDR3 is TGTGCCAGCAGGGGAGGGGGGAACACTGAAGCTTTCTTT. The whole variable domain, filled in from reference TRBV7-9 and TRBJ1-1, reads DTGVSQNPRHKITKRGQNVTFRCDPISEHNRLYWYRQTLGQGPEFLTYFQNEAQLEKSRLLSDRFSAERPKGSFSTLEIQRTEQGDSAMYLCASRGGGNTEAFFGQGTRLTVV.

This clonotype occurred a few times. The V call is TRBV19, the J call TRBJ1-6; 12 bases are shared with TRBD1. Losses at the gene ends were 3 bases for V and 8 bases for J; bases not matched to a gene: 2. The germline CDR1 and CDR2 sequences are LNHDA and SQIVND (reference sequence). The CDR3 is 15 residues long. The CDR3 nucleotides are TGTGCCAGTAGTATCGGGACAGGGGGCTATTCACCCCTCCACTTT. Amino acids: CASSIGTGGYSPLHF.

The sample holds many counts of this clonotype. The V and J genes are TRBV6-1 and TRBJ2-2; TRBD2 agrees at 7 bases. V trimming: 8 bases; J trimming: 7 bases; junction bases outside the gene matches: 13. The CDR3 has 15 amino acids. Germline V gene sequence: CDR1 MNHNS, CDR2 SASEGT. DNA for the CDR3: TGTGCCAGCCTCGGGTGGCCAGGGAGGGACGGGGAGCTGTTTTTT. It encodes CASLGWPGRDGELFF.

This clonotype was found many times. V gene TRBV7-9 combines with J gene TRBJ1-1; D perhaps matches TRBD1 (5 bases). The CDR3 contains 17 residues. CDR1 is SEHNR and CDR2 is FQNEAQ in the germline V gene (reference sequence). With 5 bases removed from V and 2 bases from J, the gap between germline ends came to 21 bases. The DNA of the CDR3 is TGTGCCAGCAGCCCCCGCCGGGCCCCCGACAGAAACACTGAAGCTTTCTTT. Its protein is CASSPRRAPDRNTEAFF.

CDR3 sequence: CASRLAYHPGGSGLAGYNEQFF. CDR3 sequence (DNA): TGTGCAAGTCGCTTAGCCTACCACCCAGGCGGGTCGGGACTAGCGGGATACAATGAGCAGTTCTTC. The chain has TRBV12-2 and TRBJ2-1; TRBD2 reflects the table's D call only, with no check against the DNA. TRBV12-2 is a recognized pseudogene. The CDR3 is 22 amino acids.